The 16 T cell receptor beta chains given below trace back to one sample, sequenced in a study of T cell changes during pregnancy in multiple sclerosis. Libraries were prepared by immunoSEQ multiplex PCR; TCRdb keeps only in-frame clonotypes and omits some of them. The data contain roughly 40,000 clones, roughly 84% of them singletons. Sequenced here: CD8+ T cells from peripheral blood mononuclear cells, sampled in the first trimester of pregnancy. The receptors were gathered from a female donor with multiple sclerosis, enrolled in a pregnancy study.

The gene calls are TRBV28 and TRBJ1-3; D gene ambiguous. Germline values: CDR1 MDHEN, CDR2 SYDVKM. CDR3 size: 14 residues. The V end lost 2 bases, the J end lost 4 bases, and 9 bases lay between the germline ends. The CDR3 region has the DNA TGTGCCAGCAGTTTAACAGTAGGAGGAAACACCATATATTTT. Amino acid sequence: CASSLTVGGNTIYF.

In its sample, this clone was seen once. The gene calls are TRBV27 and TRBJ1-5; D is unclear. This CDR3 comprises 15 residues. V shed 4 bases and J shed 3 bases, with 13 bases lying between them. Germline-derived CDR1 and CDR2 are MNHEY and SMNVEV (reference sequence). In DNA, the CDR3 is TGTGCCAGCAGTTCACTTGTCCACCCCAATCAGCCCCAGCATTTT. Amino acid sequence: CASSSLVHPNQPQHF.

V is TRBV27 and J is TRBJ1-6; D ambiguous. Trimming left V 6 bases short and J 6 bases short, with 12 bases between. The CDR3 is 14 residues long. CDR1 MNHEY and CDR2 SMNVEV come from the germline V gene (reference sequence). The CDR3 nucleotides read TGTGCCAGCAGCTACTATTCAGTTAATTCACCCCTCCACTTT. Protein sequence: CASSYYSVNSPLHF.

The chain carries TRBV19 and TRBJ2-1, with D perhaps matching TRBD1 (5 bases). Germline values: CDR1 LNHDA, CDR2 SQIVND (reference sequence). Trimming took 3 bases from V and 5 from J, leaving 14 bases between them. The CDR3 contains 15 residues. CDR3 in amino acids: CASSMSGITNNEQFF. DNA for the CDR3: TGTGCCAGTAGTATGTCAGGGATCACCAACAATGAGCAGTTCTTC.

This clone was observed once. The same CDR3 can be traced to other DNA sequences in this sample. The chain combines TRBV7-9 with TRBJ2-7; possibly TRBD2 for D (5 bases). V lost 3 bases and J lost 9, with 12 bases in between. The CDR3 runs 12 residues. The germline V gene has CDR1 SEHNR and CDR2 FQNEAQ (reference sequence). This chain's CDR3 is CASSLAAAGQYF. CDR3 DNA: TGTGCCAGCAGCTTGGCCGCGGCGGGGCAGTACTTC.

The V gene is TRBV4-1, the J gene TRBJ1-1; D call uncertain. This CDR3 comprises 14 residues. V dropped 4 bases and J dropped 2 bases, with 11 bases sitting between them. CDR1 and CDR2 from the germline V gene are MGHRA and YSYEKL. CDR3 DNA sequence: TGCGCCAGCAGCCCAATTCGGAGTAACACTGAAGCTTTCTTT. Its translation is CASSPIRSNTEAFF.

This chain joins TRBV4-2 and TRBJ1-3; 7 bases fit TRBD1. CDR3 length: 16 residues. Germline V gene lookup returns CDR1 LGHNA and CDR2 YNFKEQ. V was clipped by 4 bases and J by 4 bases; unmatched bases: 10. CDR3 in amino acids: CASSRTGTVEGNTIYF. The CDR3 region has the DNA TGTGCCAGCAGCCGCACCGGGACAGTAGAAGGAAACACCATATATTTT.

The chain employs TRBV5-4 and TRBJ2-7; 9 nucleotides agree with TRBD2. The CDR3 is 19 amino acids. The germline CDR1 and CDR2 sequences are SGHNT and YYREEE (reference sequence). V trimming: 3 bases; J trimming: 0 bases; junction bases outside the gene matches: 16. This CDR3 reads CASSYGGGLAGIFSYEQYF. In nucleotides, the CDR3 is TGTGCCAGCAGCTATGGGGGGGGCCTAGCGGGGATCTTCTCCTACGAGCAGTACTTC.

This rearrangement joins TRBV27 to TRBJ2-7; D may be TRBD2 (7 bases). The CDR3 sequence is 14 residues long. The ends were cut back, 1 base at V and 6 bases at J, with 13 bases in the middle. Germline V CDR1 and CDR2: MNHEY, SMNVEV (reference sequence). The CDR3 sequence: CASSLWGGPIEQYF. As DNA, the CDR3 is TGTGCCAGCAGTTTATGGGGGGGGCCCATCGAGCAGTACTTC.

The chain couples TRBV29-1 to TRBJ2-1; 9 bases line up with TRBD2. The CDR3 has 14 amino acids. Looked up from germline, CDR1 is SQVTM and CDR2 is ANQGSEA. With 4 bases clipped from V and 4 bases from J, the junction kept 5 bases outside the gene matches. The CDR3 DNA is TGCAGCGTTGGGGGCGGGGGGGCGTACAATGAGCAGTTCTTC. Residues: CSVGGGGAYNEQFF.

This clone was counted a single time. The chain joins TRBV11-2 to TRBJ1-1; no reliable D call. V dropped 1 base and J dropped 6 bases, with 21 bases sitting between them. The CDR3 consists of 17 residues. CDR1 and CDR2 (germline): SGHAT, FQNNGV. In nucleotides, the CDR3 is TGTGCCAGCAGCTTAGGGAGGGCGCCGCCGTGGCGGCCTGAAGCTTTCTTT. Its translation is CASSLGRAPPWRPEAFF.

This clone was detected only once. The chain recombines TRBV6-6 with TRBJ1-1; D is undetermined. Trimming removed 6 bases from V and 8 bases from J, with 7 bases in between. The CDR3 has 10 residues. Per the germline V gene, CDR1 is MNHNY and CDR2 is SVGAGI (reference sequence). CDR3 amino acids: CASRALEAFF. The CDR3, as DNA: TGTGCCAGCAGGGCTCTCGAAGCTTTCTTT.

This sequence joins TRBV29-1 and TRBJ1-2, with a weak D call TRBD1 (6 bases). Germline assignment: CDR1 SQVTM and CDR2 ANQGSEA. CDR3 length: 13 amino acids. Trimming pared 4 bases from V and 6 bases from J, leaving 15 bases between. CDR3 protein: CSVGGPVLDGYTF. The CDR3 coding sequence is TGCAGCGTTGGGGGGCCAGTTTTAGATGGCTACACCTTC.

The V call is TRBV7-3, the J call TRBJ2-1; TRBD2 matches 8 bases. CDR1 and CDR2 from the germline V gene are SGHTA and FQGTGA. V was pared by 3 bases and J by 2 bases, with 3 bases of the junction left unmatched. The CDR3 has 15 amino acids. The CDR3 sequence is CASSFSGATYNEQFF. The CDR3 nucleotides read TGTGCCAGCAGCTTTAGCGGGGCGACCTACAATGAGCAGTTCTTC.

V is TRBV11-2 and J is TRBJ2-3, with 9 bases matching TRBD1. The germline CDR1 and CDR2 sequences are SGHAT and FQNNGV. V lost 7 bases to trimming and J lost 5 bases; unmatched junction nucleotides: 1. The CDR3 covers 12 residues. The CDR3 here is CASTTGGDTQYF. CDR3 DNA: TGTGCCAGCACGACAGGGGGAGATACGCAGTATTTT.

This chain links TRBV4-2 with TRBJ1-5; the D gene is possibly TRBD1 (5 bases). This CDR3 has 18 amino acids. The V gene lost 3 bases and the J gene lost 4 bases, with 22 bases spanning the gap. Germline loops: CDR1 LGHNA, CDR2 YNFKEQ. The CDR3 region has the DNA TGTGCCAGCAGCCAGGCCGGGGGGGGTGGATCAAGGAATCAGCCCCAGCATTTT. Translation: CASSQAGGGGSRNQPQHF.